This T cell receptor beta chain was found in a study of tumor-infiltrating lymphocytes in primary liver carcinoma. The study, taken as a whole, reports: Only about 7-25% of top clones occurred in every one of the five tumor regions.

Co-extracting RNA and DNA was done with roughly 17-32 mg of unsorted bulk tissue as input. The researchers produced TCR beta cDNA from 400 to 650 ng total RNA with a constant-region primer. A slightly modified ARM-PCR protocol with three nested multiplex PCR rounds produced these TCR beta libraries. For around 11 cycles apiece, the opening two PCR rounds ran with TRBV1-TRBV30 forward primers and a C-beta reverse primer. TCRdb fed the multiplex PCR reads into MiXCR, producing one record per CDR3 protein. Of about 54,000 distinct CDR3 sequences listed, about 80% were seen once; the top ten hold under 30%. V was pared by 6 bases and J by 0 bases, with 5 bases between. CDR1 is WSHSY and CDR2 is SAAADI in the germline V gene. This CDR3 is 12 amino acids long. As for this clonotype: No antigen is known for it.

The source of this sequence is a man aged 35 to 55 with primary liver carcinoma and hepatitis B virus infection. This chain joins TRBV10-2 and TRBJ1-1, with D unclear. Input material: liver tumor tissue from sampling region 2. The subset is: tumor region T2, inferior pole. CDR3 nucleotide sequence: TGCGCCAGCAGCGTCATGAACACTGAAGCTTTCTTT. It specifies CASSVMNTEAFF.